Each of the 16 T cell receptor beta chains below was sequenced from the same sample in a study of T-cell reconstitution after alpha-beta-depleted transplantation in children. Unique molecular identifiers were used to barcode this TCRbeta library. MiXCR was run by TCRdb on the PCR reads, yielding one entry per CDR3 protein. The table lists about 610,000 distinct CDR3 sequences, 8% to 11% of them singletons. The specimen was PBMCs from the stem cell graft donor, collected from the stem cell graft. All receptors derive from a human donor who donated a stem cell graft to a child with acute myeloid leukemia.

This clonotype was seen many times. The V and J genes are TRBV20-1 and TRBJ1-1, with D hard to call. The V and J ends lost 2 bases and 5 bases respectively, with 15 bases between them. The CDR3 length is 14 residues. Germline V gives CDR1 DFQATT, CDR2 SNEGSKA (reference sequence). CDR3 in DNA: TGCAGTGCTAGATTATCCCGGGGAGGTACTGAAGCTTTCTTT. Its translation: CSARLSRGGTEAFF.

This clonotype was counted only a few times. This chain connects TRBV20-1 to TRBJ2-5; D remains unclear. V lost 0 bases to trimming and J lost 0 bases, with 8 bases between them. The CDR3 is 14 residues long. The germline V gene encodes CDR1 DFQATT and CDR2 SNEGSKA (reference sequence). The CDR3 reads CSARDWSNQETQYF. The CDR3 DNA reads TGCAGTGCTAGAGATTGGAGCAACCAAGAGACCCAGTACTTC.

The V gene is TRBV14, the J gene TRBJ2-7; tentative D call: TRBD2 (7 bases). V lost 0 bases and J lost 2, with 17 bases in between. The length of the CDR3 is 17 residues. Germline V lookup: CDR1 SGHDN, CDR2 FVKESK. For the CDR3, the DNA is TGTGCCAGCAGCCAAGAGTGGGGGGGCCCCTCTACCTACGAGCAGTACTTC. It specifies CASSQEWGGPSTYEQYF.

This clonotype was recorded a few times. This chain uses TRBV18 with TRBJ2-7, with TRBD1 matching over 10 bases. Trimming at V came to 2 bases and at J to 4 bases, leaving 8 bases not matched to a gene. CDR1 and CDR2 (germline): KGHSH, LQKENI. This CDR3 is 16 amino acids long. The CDR3 loop reads CASSPNEDRGQYEQYF. The CDR3 bases are TGTGCCAGCTCACCAAACGAAGACAGGGGGCAATACGAGCAGTACTTC.

This chain uses TRBV3-1 with TRBJ2-4; D is perhaps TRBD1 or TRBD2 (6 bases each). The length of the CDR3 is 18 residues. V was clipped by 0 bases and J by 2 bases, with 17 bases between them. Germline CDR1 and CDR2: LGHDT and YNNKEL (reference sequence). CDR3 sequence: CASSQDLGGPLTKNIQYF. The CDR3, as DNA: TGTGCCAGCAGCCAAGATCTGGGGGGCCCCCTTACCAAAAACATTCAGTACTTC.

DNA for the CDR3: TGTGCCAGCAGCAGGGGGCGGGCGGCTTCCTACGAGCAGTACTTC. Translating gives CASSRGRAASYEQYF. The chain has TRBV13 and TRBJ2-7; 7 bases are shared with TRBD1. Germline V gene lookup returns CDR1 PRHDT and CDR2 FYEKMQ (reference sequence). The V gene end was trimmed by 5 bases and the J gene end by 1 base; junction bases not matched to a gene: 8. The CDR3 sequence is 15 residues long.

This chain connects TRBV15 to TRBJ2-1; D remains unclear. With 2 bases removed from V and 9 bases from J, the gap between germline ends came to 14 bases. The CDR3 loop spans 14 amino acids. Germline loops: CDR1 LNHNV, CDR2 YYDKDF (reference sequence). In nucleotides, the CDR3 is TGTGCCACCAGCAGACCCCCCACAAGCCCTGAGCAGTTCTTC. Protein: CATSRPPTSPEQFF.

The chain employs TRBV7-6 and TRBJ1-4, with TRBD1 as a possible D gene (5 bases). Germline CDR1 reads SGHVS; CDR2 reads FNYEAQ. Trimming cost V 5 bases and J 4 bases, with 8 bases left between them. CDR3 length equals 13 residues. The CDR3 reads CASSPGHNEKLFF. The CDR3 DNA reads as TGTGCCAGCAGCCCGGGGCATAATGAAAAACTGTTTTTT.

This clonotype was seen a handful of times. The chain links TRBV10-3 to TRBJ2-7; 7 positions agree with TRBD1. Unmatched junction bases numbered 7, after V lost 4 bases and J lost 4 bases. CDR1 is ENHRY and CDR2 is SYGVKD in the germline V gene. This CDR3 has 14 residues. CDR3 sequence reads: CAISGQGRYYEQYF. CDR3 nucleotide sequence: TGTGCCATCAGTGGACAGGGAAGGTATTACGAGCAGTACTTC.

A note on this clonotype: At one end the junction does not follow the germline gene, possibly because of a read error. The V call is TRBV7-7, the J call TRBJ2-1, with 10 bases fitting TRBD2. CDR1 SSHAT and CDR2 FNYEAQ come from the germline V gene (reference sequence). This CDR3 region has 15 residues. The CDR3 DNA reads as TGTGCTAGCAGCACCACTAGCGGGGAATACAATGAGCAGTTCTTC. Translated: CASSTTSGEYNEQFF.

This rearrangement joins TRBV18 to TRBJ2-1; D gene unclear. Trimming shortened V by 0 bases and J by 6 bases, and 9 bases separated the two germline ends. Germline loops: CDR1 KGHSH, CDR2 LQKENI. The CDR3 is 14 amino acids. The CDR3 DNA reads as TGTGCCAGCTCACCACCTGGTAGCCGCAATGAGCAGTTCTTC. This codes for CASSPPGSRNEQFF. The whole variable domain, remainder taken from reference TRBV18 and TRBJ2-1, is NAGVMQNPRHLVRRRGQEARLRCSPMKGHSHVYWYRQLPEEGLKFMVYLQKENIIDESGMPKERFSAEFPKEGPSILRIQQVVRGDSAAYFCASSPPGSRNEQFFGPGTRLTVL.

The chain combines TRBV7-8 with TRBJ1-4; no definite D call. Trimming removed 2 bases at V and 0 bases at J, with 4 bases between. CDR1 is SGHVS and CDR2 is FQNEAQ in the germline V gene. This CDR3 contains 14 residues. The CDR3 loop is CASSLIATNEKLFF. The CDR3 DNA follows: TGTGCCAGCAGCTTAATCGCAACTAATGAAAAACTGTTTTTT. The variable domain in full, completed from reference TRBV7-8 and TRBJ1-4, reads GAGVSQSPRYKVAKRGQDVALRCDPISGHVSLFWYQQALGQGPEFLTYFQNEAQLDKSGLPSDRFFAERPEGSVSTLKIQRTQQEDSAVYLCASSLIATNEKLFFGSGTQLSVL.

This clonotype has ten or more counts. V gene TRBV10-3 combines with J gene TRBJ1-1, with D hard to call. Looked up from germline, CDR1 is ENHRY and CDR2 is SYGVKD. V was clipped by 3 bases and J by 1 base, with 3 bases between them. CDR3 length equals 12 residues. CDR3 in DNA: TGTGCCATCAGTGATGGGAACACTGAAGCTTTCTTT. As protein: CAISDGNTEAFF.

This clonotype came up a few times. The chain combines TRBV10-3 with TRBJ2-7; 7 bases map to TRBD1. This CDR3 is built from 16 residues. CDR1 and CDR2 (germline): ENHRY, SYGVKD. V shed 7 bases and J 6 bases; nucleotides not matched to a gene: 18. CDR3 protein: CAITPRQGSESGEQYF. Written as DNA, the CDR3 is TGTGCCATCACACCGAGACAGGGATCGGAGTCGGGCGAGCAGTACTTC.

The chain recombines TRBV20-1 with TRBJ2-2, with 13 positions matching TRBD2. CDR1 is DFQATT and CDR2 is SNEGSKA in the germline V gene (reference sequence). This CDR3 has 16 amino acids. V trimming: 5 bases; J trimming: 7 bases; junction bases outside the gene matches: 10. This CDR3 reads CSALMRTSGRVGELFF. DNA for the CDR3: TGCAGTGCTCTCATGAGGACTAGCGGGAGAGTCGGGGAGCTGTTTTTT.

This clonotype was detected a few times. J is TRBJ2-7 and V is TRBV2, with 10 nucleotides matching TRBD2. Germline CDR1 SNHLY, CDR2 FYNNEI. The V gene end was trimmed by 8 bases and the J gene end by 3 bases; junction bases not matched to a gene: 7. This CDR3 has 14 amino acids. The CDR3 loop reads CASRPRTSGYEQYF. CDR3 in DNA: TGTGCCAGCCGCCCCAGGACTAGCGGCTACGAGCAGTACTTC.